This entry lists 13 T cell receptor beta chains sequenced from one sample in a study of human T cells and chemical hapten exposure. Described time point: patch test 1, 2 weeks after DPC sensitization. As to treatment: therapeutic diphenylcyclopropenone sensitization with weekly scalp DPC. TCRdb itself ran the RACE reads through MiXCR, one entry per CDR3 protein. The sample holds about 340,000 distinct CDR3 sequences; around 7% are singletons and the top ten take about 8%. The sequencing used whole blood, collected in connection with sensitization to the hapten diphenylcyclopropenone (DPC). The receptor set was obtained from a young woman with alopecia areata. Some clones in this sample may be carry-over from other donors' samples.

J is TRBJ1-2 and V is TRBV5-5; 7 nucleotides agree with TRBD1. The V gene end was trimmed by 3 bases and the J gene end by 6 bases; junction bases not matched to a gene: 11. Germline CDR1 SGHKS, CDR2 YYEKEE (reference sequence). The CDR3 extends over 15 amino acids. CDR3 DNA sequence: TGTGCCAGCAGCTCGCCTGTAAGGGGGCGGGATGGCTACACCTTC. It yields the protein CASSSPVRGRDGYTF.

The sample holds a few counts of this clonotype. The chain is built from TRBV10-3 and TRBJ2-3, with 9 nucleotides matching TRBD2. This CDR3 contains 16 residues. Germline V lookup: CDR1 ENHRY, CDR2 SYGVKD. Trimming cost V 3 bases and J 6 bases; bases outside gene matches: 10. DNA for the CDR3: TGTGCCATCAGTGAAGGTGGCGGGGGGGCCACGGATACGCAGTATTTT. Translating it yields CAISEGGGGATDTQYF.

This clonotype was recorded many times. The chain is built from TRBV3-1 and TRBJ2-3; TRBD2 matches at 11 bases. Germline trimming cut 6 bases from V and 0 bases from J; bases unmatched to any gene: 2. Germline CDR1 is LGHDT and CDR2 is YNNKEL (reference sequence). The CDR3 runs to 15 residues. CDR3 sequence: CASRRTSGSTDTQYF. CDR3 nucleotide sequence: TGTGCCAGCAGGAGGACTAGCGGGAGCACAGATACGCAGTATTTT.

This clonotype was recorded many times. The V call is TRBV2, the J call TRBJ1-3; D is possibly TRBD1 (6 bases). There are 15 residues in the CDR3. Trimming left V 0 bases short and J 4 bases short, with 10 bases between. Germline CDR1 is SNHLY and CDR2 is FYNNEI. The CDR3, as DNA: TGTGCCAGCAGTGAAGCGGACAGATCGGGAAACACCATATATTTT. Residues: CASSEADRSGNTIYF.

The V gene is TRBV6-6, the J gene TRBJ1-5; D unresolved. V gave up 4 bases and J gave up 0 bases, with 10 bases separating them. Germline assignment: CDR1 MNHNY and CDR2 SVGAGI (reference sequence). The CDR3 is made up of 15 amino acids. CDR3 coding DNA: TGTGCCAGCAGTTGGAGCCAGTTTAGCAATCAGCCCCAGCATTTT. Its protein is CASSWSQFSNQPQHF.

The chain carries TRBV12-3 or TRBV12-4 and TRBJ2-1, with a possible D match to TRBD2 (5 bases). The CDR3 covers 11 residues. V was clipped by 10 bases and J by 10 bases, with 14 bases between them. The CDR3 coding sequence is TGTGCCACCCGCGGCCGAGGGGAGCAGTTCTTC. Translation: CATRGRGEQFF.

This clonotype came up many times. V and J are TRBV6-1 and TRBJ2-3; TRBD1 agrees at 9 bases. The junction had 14 bases not matched to a gene; V was cut back by 3 bases and J by 4 bases. This CDR3 is 18 amino acids long. Germline assignment: CDR1 MNHNS and CDR2 SASEGT. The CDR3 nucleotides are TGTGCCAGCAGTGACGGACAGGGGATTGCTGTAAGCGCAGATACGCAGTATTTT. Its protein is CASSDGQGIAVSADTQYF.

V is TRBV5-6 and J is TRBJ2-7, with 7 bases lining up with TRBD1. There are 13 residues in the CDR3. Germline V gene sequence: CDR1 SGHDT, CDR2 YYEEEE. With 3 bases clipped from V and 5 bases from J, the junction kept 5 bases outside the gene matches. The CDR3 DNA reads TGTGCCAGCAGCTCAAACAGGGGACACGAGCAGTACTTC. Encoded protein: CASSSNRGHEQYF.

This clonotype was recorded at least ten times. The rearrangement uses TRBV10-3 and TRBJ1-1; tentative D call: TRBD1 (6 bases). Germline assignment: CDR1 ENHRY and CDR2 SYGVKD. The CDR3 has 14 amino acids. Between the trimmed V and J ends, which lost 8 bases and 3 bases, there was a span of 16 bases. CDR3 DNA sequence: TGTGCCATCTTTACGGGGGGCACTGACACTGAAGCTTTCTTT. Translated, it gives CAIFTGGTDTEAFF.

This clonotype has ten or more counts. The gene calls are TRBV29-1 and TRBJ2-3; D gene unclear. V dropped 7 bases and J dropped 2 bases, with 7 bases sitting between them. The CDR3 loop spans 11 amino acids. CDR1 is SQVTM and CDR2 is ANQGSEA in the germline V gene. The CDR3 sequence is CSGSLTDTQYF. For the CDR3, the DNA is TGCAGCGGTTCCCTCACAGATACGCAGTATTTT.

This clonotype was detected a few times. The V call is TRBV5-1, the J call TRBJ2-7; no clear D gene. Germline loops: CDR1 SGHRS, CDR2 YFSETQ. The V end was cut by 2 bases, the J end by 2 bases, with 11 bases between. The CDR3 is made up of 14 amino acids. CDR3 region: CASSFFTDTYEQYF. Written as DNA, the CDR3 is TGCGCCAGCAGCTTCTTCACTGATACCTACGAGCAGTACTTC.

The genes are TRBV5-1 and TRBJ1-2; 7 nucleotides agree with TRBD1. Germline lookup yields CDR1 SGHRS and CDR2 YFSETQ. The junction had 9 bases not matched to a gene; V was cut back by 4 bases and J by 6 bases. The length of the CDR3 is 14 residues. The CDR3 spells CASSARQGNHGYTF. Here the CDR3 DNA reads TGCGCCAGCAGCGCCCGACAGGGCAACCATGGCTACACCTTC.

Many counts were recorded for this clonotype. This chain uses TRBV14 with TRBJ2-3, with D unresolved. The CDR3 has 14 residues. V was pared by 3 bases and J by 4 bases, with 11 bases between. CDR1 SGHDN and CDR2 FVKESK come from the germline V gene. The CDR3 reads CASSQTWRADTQYF. CDR3 nucleotide sequence: TGTGCCAGCAGCCAGACCTGGCGCGCAGATACGCAGTATTTT.